Listed below are T cell receptor beta chains from one sample, sequenced in a study of cytomegalovirus exposure and HLA in healthy donors. Produced via immunoSEQ multiplex PCR; TCRdb's table is partial and in-frame only. This sample has approximately 260,000 clones, with approximately 91% found just once. Sample: PBMCs. The receptor source for this set is a girl aged 2-10 years in good health and CMV-seronegative. The CDR3 runs from the conserved cysteine through the conserved F or W. The D gene is left open where the match is weak. Not all rows give a size; the values are once, few, many and, for expanded clones, a class.

>TRBJ1-5|NA|TRBV6-1|NA
TGTGCCAGCAGTGTGAGGAGGGCGGGCCAGCCCCAGCATTTT
CASSVRRAGQPQHF
>TRBJ1-6|NA|TRBV5-1|NA
TGCGCCAGCAGCCGGGAGGGGCCGAATTCACCCCTCCACTTT
CASSREGPNSPLHF
>TRBJ2-7|NA|TRBV29-1|TRBD1
TGCAGCGCCCGTCGCATTCCGGACAGGGAGTCCTACGAGCAGTACTTC
CSARRIPDRESYEQYF
>TRBJ2-7|NA|TRBV6-1|TRBD2
TGTGCCAGCAGTGATCTAAGCGGGAGTGGGGCCTACGAGCAGTACTTC
CASSDLSGSGAYEQYF
>TRBJ2-7|NA|TRBV5-6|TRBD1
TGTGCCAGCAGCCTACGGGACAGATTCTACGAGCAGTACTTC
CASSLRDRFYEQYF
>TRBJ1-5|once|TRBV19|NA
TGTGCCAGTACCACGACAGCTAGCAATCAGCCCCAGCATTTT
CASTTTASNQPQHF
>TRBJ2-3|NA|TRBV27|NA
TGTGCCAGCAGTGCAGAGACTAGCACAGATACGCAGTATTTT
CASSAETSTDTQYF
>TRBJ1-2|NA|TRBV19|NA
TGTGCCAGTAGTATTCGTGATAACCCTAGGGGCTACACCTTC
CASSIRDNPRGYTF
>TRBJ2-3|NA|TRBV5-1|TRBD2
TGCGCCAGCAGCCCCCTGTCCGGGAGGGCCGCAGATACGCAGTATTTT
CASSPLSGRAADTQYF
>TRBJ2-2|once|TRBV9|TRBD2
TGTGCCAGCAGCGTACGGGAGGGCTACGGGGAGCTGTTTTTT
CASSVREGYGELFF
>TRBJ2-7|NA|TRBV10-2|NA
TGCGCCAGCATGGCGACGGGAGCGGGCTCCGAGCAGTACTTC
CASMATGAGSEQYF
>TRBJ1-4|NA|TRBV30|TRBD1
TGTGCCTGGAGTGTCCCGACAGGGCCTGGGAATGAAAAACTGTTTTTT
CAWSVPTGPGNEKLFF
>TRBJ2-7|NA|TRBV10-3|TRBD1
TGTGCCATCAGTGAGCCTGGACAGGGTGCAGGCGAGCAGTACTTC
CAISEPGQGAGEQYF
>TRBJ2-7|NA|TRBV19|TRBD2
TGTGCCAGTAGAGTAGCGGGAGGGAGCTACGAGCAGTACTTC
CASRVAGGSYEQYF
>TRBJ1-5|few|TRBV7-2|NA
TGTGCCAGCAGCTTGGGGGGTGGCAATCAGCCCCAGCATTTT
CASSLGGGNQPQHF
>TRBJ2-1|NA|TRBV7-2|TRBD2
TGTGCCAGCAGCTTTCCGGGACTAGCGCAGTTCTTC
CASSFPGLAQFF
>TRBJ1-1|NA|TRBV5-1|TRBD1
TGCGCCAGCAGCCGGGACAGGGGGCGCGGGGATGAAGCTTTCTTT
CASSRDRGRGDEAFF
>TRBJ1-2|NA|TRBV10-1|NA
TGCGCCAGCAGTGAGAGGAGGGTTGATGGCTACACCTTC
CASSERRVDGYTF
>TRBJ2-2|NA|TRBV7-3|NA
TGTGCCAGCAGCTTAATCCCGGGGGTAGGGGAGACCGGGGAGCTGTTTTTT
CASSLIPGVGETGELFF
>TRBJ2-1|once|TRBV6-5|NA
TGTGCCAGCAGTACCGGGAGCTCCTACAATGAGCAGTTCTTC
CASSTGSSYNEQFF
>TRBJ2-2|NA|TRBV5-1|TRBD1
TGCGCCAGCAGCTTGGGACAGGGAGTCACCGGGGAGCTGTTTTTT
CASSLGQGVTGELFF
>TRBJ2-7|NA|TRBV14|TRBD2
TGTGCCAGCAGCCAAGATCGGACTAGCGGGAGCTCCTACGAGCAGTACTTC
CASSQDRTSGSSYEQYF
>TRBJ1-2|NA|TRBV18|TRBD1
TGTGCCAGCTCACCGGGACAGGGGGCCTATGGCTACACCTTC
CASSPGQGAYGYTF
>TRBJ2-1|once|TRBV29-1|NA
TGCAGCGTTGAAGAGAATGGGCTCAACAATGAGCAGTTCTTC
CSVEENGLNNEQFF
>TRBJ2-3|NA|TRBV27|NA
TGTGCCAGCAGCCGGACGACGGGAGGGACAGGGACTTTCACAGATACGCAGTATTTT
CASSRTTGGTGTFTDTQYF
>TRBJ2-3|NA|TRBV4-1|TRBD2
TGCGCCAGCAGCCCCTGGTTTAGCGGGGGGTCCACTACGCAGTATTTT
CASSPWFSGGSTTQYF
>TRBJ2-1|NA|TRBV7-8|TRBD2
TGTGCCAGCAATCAAATAGGGAGGGATAGGGGTGAGCAGTTCTTC
CASNQIGRDRGEQFF
>TRBJ1-4|NA|TRBV29-1|NA
TGCAGCGTTAGGGGTGCAACTAATGAAAAACTGTTTTTT
CSVRGATNEKLFF
>TRBJ2-4|NA|TRBV5-1|NA
TGCGCCAGCAGTGCGGCAGAAATCAAAAACATTCAGTACTTC
CASSAAEIKNIQYF
>TRBJ1-6|NA|TRBV5-1|NA
TGCGCCAGCAGCACGGGGAGCTCCTATAATTCACCCCTCCACTTT
CASSTGSSYNSPLHF
>TRBJ2-7|NA|TRBV18|NA
TGTGCCAGCTCACCACCGAGTTCCGAATACGAGCAGTACTTC
CASSPPSSEYEQYF
>TRBJ1-1|NA|TRBV2|NA
TGTGCCAGCAGTGACATGGGACTGGAACCTGAGGACACTGAAGCTTTCTTT
CASSDMGLEPEDTEAFF
>TRBJ2-1|NA|TRBV7-2|NA
TGTGCCAGCAGCAACACAATAGCCGGTGAGCAGTTCTTC
CASSNTIAGEQFF
>TRBJ1-4|NA|TRBV7-2|TRBD1
TGTGCCAGCAGCTTACAGGGGGCCTCACCAACTAATGAAAAACTGTTTTTT
CASSLQGASPTNEKLFF
>TRBJ2-1|NA|TRBV29-1|TRBD2
TGCAGCGGTGCACTAGCGGGGGGGCCCCATGAGCAGTTCTTC
CSGALAGGPHEQFF
>TRBJ1-2|NA|TRBV6-1|TRBD1
TGTGCCAGCAGTGAAGGAACAGGGGAGGATGGCTACACCTTC
CASSEGTGEDGYTF
>TRBJ2-1|NA|TRBV9|TRBD2
TGTGCCAGCAGCCCAACCACGGGGGGGCTGGGGAATGAGCAGTTCTTC
CASSPTTGGLGNEQFF
>TRBJ1-6|NA|TRBV2|NA
TGTGCCAGCAGCGAGGGGGGGGTGGATTCACCCCTCCACTTT
CASSEGGVDSPLHF
>TRBJ2-1|NA|TRBV11-2|TRBD2
TGTGCCAGCAGCTTCAGACTAGCGGGAGGGTCATACAATGAGCAGTTCTTC
CASSFRLAGGSYNEQFF
>TRBJ2-5|NA|TRBV11-2|TRBD2
TGTGCCAGCAGCTTAGGACTAGCCCCCAGTGAGACCCAGTACTTC
CASSLGLAPSETQYF
>TRBJ1-1|NA|TRBV27|NA
TGTGCCAGCAGTCTGCCGGGCCCCCAAGGAGGGAACACTGAAGCTTTCTTT
CASSLPGPQGGNTEAFF
>TRBJ2-2|NA|TRBV6-5|TRBD2
TGTGCCAGCAGTTCACTAGCGGGAGGTACCGGGGAGCTGTTTTTT
CASSSLAGGTGELFF
>TRBJ2-7|NA|TRBV7-9|NA
TGTGCCAGCAGCTTAGTGGGTGGCAGGGCAGAAGAGCAGTACTTC
CASSLVGGRAEEQYF
>TRBJ2-7|NA|TRBV15|TRBD1
TGTGCCACCAGCAGAGGGACAGGATCCTCCTACGAGCAGTACTTC
CATSRGTGSSYEQYF
>TRBJ2-5|NA|TRBV9|TRBD2
TGTGCCAGCAGCGTAGGAAGAGCTAGCGGGACGAGGGAGACCCAGTACTTC
CASSVGRASGTRETQYF
>TRBJ1-3|NA|TRBV9|TRBD1
TGTGCCAGCGGGGACAGGGTCAAGAACACCATATATTTT
CASGDRVKNTIYF
>TRBJ1-4|NA|TRBV7-8|TRBD1
TGTGCCAGCAGCTTGGACCTGGACAGGACTACAACTAATGAAAAACTGTTTTTT
CASSLDLDRTTTNEKLFF
>TRBJ2-1|NA|TRBV5-1|NA
TGCGCCAGCAGGATGGCGGGATCCTACAATGAGCAGTTCTTC
CASRMAGSYNEQFF
>TRBJ1-2|NA|TRBV6-5|NA
TGTGCCAGCAGCAACAGGAATCTCGCTGGCTACACCTTC
CASSNRNLAGYTF
>TRBJ1-2|NA|TRBV2|TRBD1
TGTGCCAGCAGGGACAGGGGAGGCCTGGAAGATGGCTACACCTTC
CASRDRGGLEDGYTF
>TRBJ2-7|once|TRBV6-5|TRBD1
TGTGCCAGCAGCCCCCGGGACAGGACCTACGAGCAGTACTTC
CASSPRDRTYEQYF
>TRBJ1-1|NA|TRBV19|TRBD1
TGTGCCAGTACGTGGCAGGGGGAAATGAACACTGAAGCTTTCTTT
CASTWQGEMNTEAFF
>TRBJ2-2|few|TRBV10-1|NA
TGCGCCAGCAGTGTAAACCGAGGCACCGGGGAGCTGTTTTTT
CASSVNRGTGELFF